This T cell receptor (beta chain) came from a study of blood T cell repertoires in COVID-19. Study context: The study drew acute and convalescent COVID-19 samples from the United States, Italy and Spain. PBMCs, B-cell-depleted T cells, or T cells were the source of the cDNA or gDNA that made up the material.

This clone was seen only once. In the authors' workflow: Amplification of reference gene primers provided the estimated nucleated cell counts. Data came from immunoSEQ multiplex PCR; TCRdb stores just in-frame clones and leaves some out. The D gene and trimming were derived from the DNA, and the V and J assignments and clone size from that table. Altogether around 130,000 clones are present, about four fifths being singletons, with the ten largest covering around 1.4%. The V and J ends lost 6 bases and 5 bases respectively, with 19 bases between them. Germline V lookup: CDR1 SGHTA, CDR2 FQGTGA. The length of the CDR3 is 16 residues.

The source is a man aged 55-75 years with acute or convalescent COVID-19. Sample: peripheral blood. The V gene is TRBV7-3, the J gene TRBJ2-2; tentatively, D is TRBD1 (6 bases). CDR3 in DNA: TGTGCCAGCAGTATGGGACCGGGACATCTTACCGGGGAGCTGTTTTTT. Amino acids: CASSMGPGHLTGELFF.